One sample yielded the 10 T cell receptor beta chains listed below, sequenced in a study of OX40 agonist ivuxolimab in advanced cancers. Generated by immunoSEQ multiplex PCR, the TCRdb table keeps only in-frame clones and is missing some. The table has around 64,000 clones, about 90% seen once. The source material was CD4+ or CD8+ T cells sorted from blood, sampled in a trial of the OX40 agonist ivuxolimab. These TCRs come from an adult with an advanced solid tumor such as melanoma, head and neck, liver or kidney cancer.

V usage is TRBV4-1 and J usage is TRBJ2-1, with 14 bases fitting TRBD2. Germline V gives CDR1 MGHRA, CDR2 YSYEKL. V lost 0 bases to trimming and J lost 4 bases; unmatched junction nucleotides: 2. This CDR3 spans 17 amino acids. The CDR3 region has the DNA TGCGCCAGCAGCCAAGATCGGACTAGCGGGGGGTACAATGAGCAGTTCTTC. Protein product: CASSQDRTSGGYNEQFF.

The chain has TRBV6-6 and TRBJ2-7, with 8 bases fitting TRBD2. Unmatched junction bases numbered 3, after V lost 8 bases and J lost 6 bases. The V gene's germline CDR1 is MNHNY and CDR2 SVGAGI (reference sequence). The CDR3 has 11 residues. The CDR3 region is CASGLAAEQYF. The CDR3 region has the DNA TGTGCCAGCGGACTAGCTGCCGAGCAGTACTTC.

The chain combines TRBV19 with TRBJ2-1; TRBD1 or TRBD2 may be the D gene (6 bases each). The ends were cut back, 10 bases at V and 0 bases at J, with 16 bases in the middle. This CDR3 comprises 15 residues. CDR1 and CDR2 (germline): LNHDA, SQIVND (reference sequence). CDR3 nucleotides: TGTGCCACCTCAACAGGGAGGCGCTCCTACAATGAGCAGTTCTTC. Protein product: CATSTGRRSYNEQFF.

J is TRBJ2-3 and V is TRBV27; D remains unclear. From germline, CDR1 is MNHEY and CDR2 SMNVEV (reference sequence). CDR3 size: 13 residues. Trimming cost V 6 bases and J 0 bases, with 7 bases left between them. This CDR3 reads CASSQTSTDTQYF. The CDR3 DNA is TGTGCCAGCAGCCAAACTAGCACAGATACGCAGTATTTT.

The chain uses TRBV28 and TRBJ1-5; a weak D match, TRBD1 (5 bases). The CDR3 is 12 amino acids. Deletions cut 6 bases from V and 7 bases from J, with 10 bases between. Germline lookup yields CDR1 MDHEN and CDR2 SYDVKM. CDR3 DNA: TGTGCCAGCAGCACAGGTGCGCAGCCCCAGCATTTT. As protein: CASSTGAQPQHF.

The gene calls are TRBV15 and TRBJ2-4; no clear D. The CDR3 extends over 13 amino acids. Germline CDR1 LNHNV, CDR2 YYDKDF (reference sequence). V lost 4 bases and J 4 bases, leaving 8 bases between the germline ends. The CDR3 DNA follows: TGTGCCACCAGCACAACAGAGAAAAACATTCAGTACTTC. Translating gives CATSTTEKNIQYF.

The rearrangement uses TRBV4-3 and TRBJ2-1; 8 bases match TRBD2. The CDR3 length is 14 residues. CDR1 and CDR2 (germline): LGHNA, YSLEER. J lost 5 bases, V lost 4 bases, and 4 bases had no gene match. CDR3 nucleotide sequence: TGCGCCAGCAGCCTGGGACTAGGAAACAATGAGCAGTTCTTC. It is translated as CASSLGLGNNEQFF.

Only a few counts were recorded for this clone. The rearrangement links TRBV4-1 to TRBJ2-1; D call uncertain. Looked up from germline, CDR1 is MGHRA and CDR2 is YSYEKL. The CDR3 is made up of 14 amino acids. The V gene lost 2 bases and the J gene lost 2 bases, with 7 bases spanning the gap. DNA of the CDR3: TGCGCCAGCAGCCAAATCCAAACCTACAATGAGCAGTTCTTC. Encoded protein: CASSQIQTYNEQFF.

This chain joins TRBV13 and TRBJ1-1; TRBD1 matches 10 bases. Germline V gene data show CDR1 as PRHDT and CDR2 as FYEKMQ (reference sequence). This CDR3 is 16 amino acids long. V trimming: 5 bases; J trimming: 4 bases; junction bases outside the gene matches: 10. The CDR3 region has the DNA TGTGCCAGCAGCCGCGAACTGGGACAGGGGACCACTGAAGCTTTCTTT. Translated, it gives CASSRELGQGTTEAFF.

To note about this clone: The identical CDR3 is also encoded by other nucleotide sequences in the sample. V is TRBV27 and J is TRBJ1-5, with 9 bases matching TRBD1. CDR1 is MNHEY, CDR2 SMNVEV, per germline (reference sequence). Trimming removed 4 bases from V and 5 bases from J; junction bases left unmatched: 0. The CDR3 covers 13 residues. The CDR3 protein is CASSWTGDQPQHF. The CDR3 DNA follows: TGTGCCAGCAGTTGGACAGGGGATCAGCCCCAGCATTTT.